Following are 30 T cell receptor beta chains from one sample sequenced in a study of control samples from healthy donors and cancer patients. Measured with immunoSEQ multiplex PCR; TCRdb has only the in-frame clones, and not every one. The sample has 100,000 to 150,000 clones; around 87% are singletons. The specimen sequenced was blood. The receptor set was obtained from a man between 60 and 70 years old in good health.

On this clone itself: Within the sample, other DNA sequences also encode this same CDR3. V gene TRBV7-2 combines with J gene TRBJ2-3; TRBD1 might be the D (6 bases). The germline V gene encodes CDR1 SGHTA and CDR2 FQGNSA. V dropped 1 base and J dropped 4 bases, with 9 bases sitting between them. The CDR3 loop spans 14 amino acids. CDR3 sequence (DNA): TGTGCCAGCAGCTTAGATGGGGGCGCAGATACGCAGTATTTT. Translating gives CASSLDGGADTQYF.

This chain links TRBV6-5 with TRBJ1-3, with D perhaps TRBD1 (5 bases). This CDR3 contains 14 residues. The V end lost 5 bases, the J end lost 4 bases, and 12 bases lay between the germline ends. The germline gives CDR1 MNHEY, CDR2 SVGAGI. CDR3 sequence reads: CASSPDKYGNTIYF. CDR3 in DNA: TGTGCCAGCAGTCCGGACAAATACGGAAACACCATATATTTT.

The rearrangement links TRBV3-1 (or the pseudogene TRBV3-2) to TRBJ2-7, with 8 bases fitting TRBD2. The CDR3 has 19 amino acids. The germline V gene has CDR1 LGHDT and CDR2 YNNKEL (reference sequence). The V and J ends lost 4 bases and 6 bases, in that order; junction bases with no gene match: 23. CDR3 DNA sequence: TGTGCCAGCAGCCCGGTCCCTTCGTCTCGGGGGGGCCGGTTCGGCGAGCAGTACTTC. It specifies CASSPVPSSRGGRFGEQYF.

The V and J genes are TRBV7-2 and TRBJ2-7; D is perhaps TRBD2 (6 bases). The CDR3 spans 14 residues. Germline V gene sequence: CDR1 SGHTA, CDR2 FQGNSA. V lost 4 bases to trimming and J lost 1 base, with 11 bases between them. Written as DNA, the CDR3 is TGTGCCAGCAGCTCAAGGCGGGGATCCTACGAGCAGTACTTC. Translated, it gives CASSSRRGSYEQYF.

The rearrangement links TRBV5-4 to TRBJ2-5; D gene uncertain. CDR3 size: 14 residues. Germline values: CDR1 SGHNT, CDR2 YYREEE (reference sequence). Trimming left V 4 bases short and J 1 base short, with 11 bases between. CDR3 residues: CASSPGWFQETQYF. The CDR3 DNA follows: TGTGCCAGCAGCCCCGGATGGTTCCAAGAGACCCAGTACTTC.

The chain recombines TRBV6-1 with TRBJ1-2; the D gene is possibly TRBD1 (6 bases). The CDR3 runs 12 residues. Germline lookup yields CDR1 MNHNS and CDR2 SASEGT. Trimming stripped 3 bases from V and 8 bases from J, with 10 bases between. For the CDR3, the DNA is TGTGCCAGCAGTGACCAGGGGAAAGGCTACACCTTC. The encoded protein is CASSDQGKGYTF.

The J gene is TRBJ2-3, the V gene TRBV20-1, with TRBD2 matching over 11 bases. Germline CDR1 is DFQATT and CDR2 is SNEGSKA (reference sequence). The CDR3 length is 15 residues. V was pared by 3 bases and J by 2 bases, with 4 bases of the junction left unmatched. CDR3 bases: TGCAGTGCTAGTAGACTAGCGGGAATCACAGATACGCAGTATTTT. This gives the protein CSASRLAGITDTQYF.

The rearrangement joins TRBV7-2 to TRBJ1-2; 12 bases line up with TRBD1. The CDR3 length is 15 residues. Germline CDR1 and CDR2: SGHTA and FQGNSA. J was trimmed by 8 bases and V by 5 bases; bases with no gene match: 9. The CDR3 sequence: CASSPGTGGTMGYTF. In DNA, the CDR3 is TGTGCCAGCAGCCCAGGGACAGGGGGCACTATGGGCTACACCTTC.

This chain joins TRBV12-5 and TRBJ2-5; 7 bases agree with TRBD1. CDR1 LGHNT and CDR2 FRNRAP come from the germline V gene. The ends lost 8 bases at V and 2 bases at J; junction bases unmatched: 5. The length of the CDR3 is 13 residues. CDR3 bases: TGTGCTAGTTCGAGGGGGCAACAAGAGACCCAGTACTTC. Amino acids: CASSRGQQETQYF.

V and J are TRBV18 and TRBJ2-4; 9 positions agree with TRBD1. The CDR3 has 14 residues. V dropped 2 bases and J dropped 4; count of bases not matched to a gene: 0. CDR1 and CDR2 (germline): KGHSH, LQKENI. The CDR3 DNA sequence: TGTGCCAGCTCACCAGGGACAGGGAAAAACATTCAGTACTTC. This translates into CASSPGTGKNIQYF.

CDR3 bases: TGTGCCATCAGCACAGACCGCACAACTAATGAAAAACTGTTTTTT. Translated, it gives CAISTDRTTNEKLFF. The chain employs TRBV10-3 and TRBJ1-4; D not resolved. The CDR3 is 15 amino acids. V lost 6 bases, J lost 0 bases, and 11 bases lay in between. The germline V gene has CDR1 ENHRY and CDR2 SYGVKD.

This chain links TRBV28 with TRBJ1-4, with D tentatively TRBD1 (6 bases). Germline V gives CDR1 MDHEN, CDR2 SYDVKM. The CDR3 runs 15 residues. V lost 6 bases to trimming and J lost 4 bases, with 15 bases between them. The CDR3 DNA follows: TGTGCCAGCAGCTCACAGGGAAGTAATAATGAAAAACTGTTTTTT. It translates to CASSSQGSNNEKLFF.

The chain links TRBV27 to TRBJ2-5, with no clear D. V dropped 3 bases and J dropped 2 bases, with 13 bases sitting between them. This CDR3 comprises 15 residues. Germline V gene data show CDR1 as MNHEY and CDR2 as SMNVEV (reference sequence). The CDR3: CASSFAPTTQETQYF. CDR3 nucleotide sequence: TGTGCCAGCAGTTTCGCCCCGACCACTCAAGAGACCCAGTACTTC.

This clone was seen more than once but under ten times. V and J are TRBV3-1 (or the pseudogene TRBV3-2) and TRBJ1-2; D is ambiguous. CDR3 length equals 15 residues. Germline V gene sequence: CDR1 LGHDT, CDR2 YNNKEL (reference sequence). Trimming stripped 6 bases from V and 3 bases from J, with 17 bases between. DNA for the CDR3: TGTGCCAGCAGTAAAGGCGCCCCCCTTGACTATGGCTACACCTTC. Protein product: CASSKGAPLDYGYTF.

V is TRBV3-1 (or the pseudogene TRBV3-2) and J is TRBJ2-7; possibly TRBD1 or TRBD2 for D (5 bases each). The CDR3 runs to 15 residues. V lost 1 base to trimming and J lost 10 bases, with 20 bases between them. Germline CDR1 reads LGHDT; CDR2 reads YNNKEL (reference sequence). CDR3 nucleotides: TGTGCCAGCAGCCAAGGTGGGGGTCTCACACCTCGCCAGTACTTC. Translating gives CASSQGGGLTPRQYF.

The chain joins TRBV7-2 to TRBJ1-5, with TRBD1 matching over 8 bases. The CDR3 length is 13 residues. The V gene's germline CDR1 is SGHTA and CDR2 FQGNSA. V shed 5 bases, J shed 9 bases, and the junction held 6 bases outside the gene matches. This CDR3 reads CASSTGQGLPQHF. CDR3 DNA: TGTGCCAGCAGCACCGGACAGGGCCTGCCCCAGCATTTT.

The CDR3 DNA follows: TGTGCCAGCGGGAGGTTAGGGGATGGAAACACCATATATTTT. This encodes CASGRLGDGNTIYF. The V and J genes are TRBV6-5 and TRBJ1-3; a possible D gene is TRBD1 (5 bases). Germline V CDR1 and CDR2: MNHEY, SVGAGI. The CDR3 contains 14 residues. The V gene lost 8 bases and the J gene lost 3 bases, with 14 bases spanning the gap.

The genes are TRBV5-3 and TRBJ2-2; no clear D gene. TRBV5-3 is known as an ORF, though its function is uncertain. Trimming removed 8 bases from V and 2 bases from J, with 4 bases in between. The CDR3 is made up of 11 amino acids. CDR3 loop: CASYNTGELFF. The CDR3 DNA is TGTGCCAGCTATAACACCGGGGAGCTGTTTTTT.

The chain is built from TRBV10-2 and TRBJ2-7, with D possibly matching TRBD2 (5 bases). V was pared by 2 bases and J by 4 bases, with 6 bases between. The germline CDR1 and CDR2 sequences are WSHSY and SAAADI. This CDR3 spans 12 amino acids. CDR3 amino acids: CASSEGGYEQYF. CDR3 DNA: TGCGCCAGCAGTGAGGGAGGATACGAGCAGTACTTC.

The chain employs TRBV12-3 or TRBV12-4 and TRBJ1-5; no firm D call. Trimming took off 6 bases at V and 5 bases at J, with 8 bases between the two ends. The CDR3 totals 12 residues. CDR3 sequence reads: CASSPGDQPQHF. The CDR3 DNA reads as TGTGCCAGCAGCCCCGGAGATCAGCCCCAGCATTTT.

This clone was counted once. This chain uses TRBV19 with TRBJ1-5, with D maybe TRBD1 (6 bases). CDR3 length: 14 amino acids. Germline CDR1 is LNHDA and CDR2 is SQIVND (reference sequence). V was cut by 7 bases and J by 2 bases, with 12 bases left in between. The DNA for the CDR3 is TGTGCCAGTATGTCGGGGGCAGGCAATCAGCCCCAGCATTTT. Its translation is CASMSGAGNQPQHF.

This CDR3 reads CASSIYSYGYTF. DNA of the CDR3: TGTGCCAGTAGTATTTATTCCTATGGCTACACCTTC. The chain couples TRBV19 to TRBJ1-2; no clear D gene. Trimming shortened V by 3 bases and J by 4 bases, and 6 bases separated the two germline ends. CDR3 length: 12 residues. The germline V gene encodes CDR1 LNHDA and CDR2 SQIVND (reference sequence).

The chain has TRBV12-3 or TRBV12-4 and TRBJ1-6; possibly TRBD1 for D (5 bases). V lost 2 bases, J lost 10 bases, and 9 bases lay in between. The CDR3 length is 13 residues. The DNA of the CDR3 is TGTGCCAGCAGTTTATCGGGGGTCTCACCCCTCCACTTT. Its translation is CASSLSGVSPLHF.

The chain joins TRBV6-5 to TRBJ2-2; no clear D gene. There are 15 residues in the CDR3. The V end was cut by 5 bases, the J end by 2 bases, with 12 bases between. The germline CDR1 and CDR2 sequences are MNHEY and SVGAGI. The CDR3 coding sequence is TGTGCCAGCAGTCCCATGATTGGCAACACCGGGGAGCTGTTTTTT. Protein product: CASSPMIGNTGELFF.

The chain employs TRBV29-1 and TRBJ1-2; D unclear. CDR3 length: 12 residues. Germline V CDR1 and CDR2: SQVTM, ANQGSEA. V was pared by 1 base and J by 6 bases, with 9 bases between. The CDR3 DNA is TGCAGCGTTGAAGGGTCGGCAGATGGCTACACCTTC. Encoded protein: CSVEGSADGYTF.

The V and J genes are TRBV7-9 and TRBJ1-2; maybe TRBD1 (5 bases). Deletions cut 7 bases from V and 8 bases from J, with 20 bases between. The CDR3 is 14 amino acids. Per germline, CDR1 SEHNR and CDR2 FQNEAQ (reference sequence). As DNA, the CDR3 is TGTGCCAGCACCTCACTGGGGGGAGCCTCCGGCTACACCTTC. This sequence encodes CASTSLGGASGYTF.

This chain connects TRBV5-1 to TRBJ1-3; a weak D match, TRBD1 (6 bases). V was pared by 1 base and J by 0 bases, with 14 bases between. The CDR3 spans 17 residues. Germline V CDR1 and CDR2: SGHRS, YFSETQ. The CDR3 DNA follows: TGCGCCAGCAGCTTGACTACGACAGGACCCTCTGGAAACACCATATATTTT. It is translated as CASSLTTTGPSGNTIYF.

This clone was counted a single time. The rearrangement uses TRBV6-6 and TRBJ1-2, with 8 positions matching TRBD1. Germline V gene lookup returns CDR1 MNHNY and CDR2 SVGAGI (reference sequence). This CDR3 is built from 13 residues. V was pared by 6 bases and J by 4 bases, with 4 bases of the junction left unmatched. Written as DNA, the CDR3 is TGTGCCAGCAGCAAGACAGGGGTCTATGGCTACACCTTC. It yields the protein CASSKTGVYGYTF.

This chain connects TRBV24-1 to TRBJ2-3; perhaps D is TRBD1 or TRBD2 (6 bases each). V was shortened by 8 bases and J by 1 base, with 15 bases between the two germline ends. Germline CDR1 is KGHDR and CDR2 is SFDVKD. The CDR3 is made up of 15 amino acids. The CDR3 sequence: CATTRGQGGTDTQYF. CDR3 in DNA: TGTGCCACCACCCGGGGGCAAGGGGGCACAGATACGCAGTATTTT.

This chain joins TRBV28 and TRBJ1-5, with 10 bases aligning to TRBD1. The CDR3 covers 15 residues. The germline CDR1 and CDR2 sequences are MDHEN and SYDVKM. J was trimmed by 5 bases and V by 5 bases; bases with no gene match: 6. For the CDR3, the DNA is TGTGCCAGCAGTGGGACCGGGACAGGGGATCAGCCCCAGCATTTT. It yields the protein CASSGTGTGDQPQHF.